Listed here are 17 T cell receptor beta chains from one sample, sequenced in a study of technical replicates of blood from a few donors. Only in-frame clones appear in the TCRdb table, and some are missing; sequencing was by immunoSEQ multiplex PCR. The sample consists of about 66,000 clones, roughly nine tenths of them appearing once. The source material was PBMCs. The receptors stem from a human donor in good health. Some clones in this sample may be carry-over from other donors' samples.

The CDR3 DNA sequence: TGTGCCAGCAGCCCGAGGTCAGGGTATGGAAACACCATATATTTT. Protein sequence: CASSPRSGYGNTIYF. This chain uses TRBV7-2 with TRBJ1-3; D might be TRBD1 (5 bases). V gave up 5 bases and J gave up 3 bases, with 14 bases separating them. This CDR3 region has 15 residues. Germline V gives CDR1 SGHTA, CDR2 FQGNSA.

The rearrangement uses TRBV6-5 and TRBJ2-5; perhaps TRBD1 as D (5 bases). Germline CDR1 and CDR2: MNHEY and SVGAGI. The CDR3 covers 14 residues. The V and J ends lost 2 bases and 4 bases respectively, with 11 bases between them. CDR3 amino acids: CASSYTGPRETQYF. DNA of the CDR3: TGTGCCAGCAGTTACACAGGACCCCGAGAGACCCAGTACTTC.

CDR3 in DNA: TGTGCCAGCTCACCGCGAGCCTACGAGCAGTACTTC. This codes for CASSPRAYEQYF. The chain links TRBV18 to TRBJ2-7; no reliable D call. Germline-derived CDR1 and CDR2 are KGHSH and LQKENI. Trimming cost V 3 bases and J 2 bases, with 5 bases left between them. The CDR3 extends over 12 amino acids.

Note on this clone: Mismatch with germline at one junction end may stem from a read error. The chain joins TRBV10-3 to TRBJ2-3; 10 bases fit TRBD2. The CDR3 length is 16 residues. Germline loops: CDR1 ENHRY, CDR2 SYGVKD. CDR3 in amino acids: CASGGGLAQSTDTQYF. CDR3 sequence (DNA): TGCGCAAGCGGGGGGGGACTAGCGCAGAGCACAGATACGCAGTATTTT.

This rearrangement joins TRBV10-3 to TRBJ2-1; 9 bases map to TRBD2. V shed 7 bases, J shed 5 bases, and the junction held 9 bases outside the gene matches. Per the germline V gene, CDR1 is ENHRY and CDR2 is SYGVKD. The CDR3 sequence is 15 residues long. The CDR3 reads CAIMEPSGTHNEQFF. The CDR3 coding sequence is TGTGCCATCATGGAACCTAGCGGGACCCACAATGAGCAGTTCTTC.

The genes are TRBV5-1 and TRBJ2-5, with TRBD2 identical over 8 bases. Germline V gene lookup returns CDR1 SGHRS and CDR2 YFSETQ. The CDR3 totals 14 residues. V shed 1 base, J shed 2 bases, and the junction held 1 base outside the gene matches. CDR3 region: CASSLTSGQETQYF. The CDR3 DNA is TGCGCCAGCAGCTTGACTAGCGGACAAGAGACCCAGTACTTC.

The V and J genes are TRBV7-2 and TRBJ1-1; a possible D gene is TRBD1 (6 bases). This CDR3 contains 15 residues. Germline loops: CDR1 SGHTA, CDR2 FQGNSA. Trimming cost V 5 bases and J 1 base, with 14 bases left between them. The CDR3 DNA is TGTGCCAGCAGCCCCATAGGGGGAAGGAACACTGAAGCTTTCTTT. Residues: CASSPIGGRNTEAFF.

The chain uses TRBV6-1 and TRBJ1-4; D remains ambiguous. The CDR3 has 15 residues. CDR1 is MNHNS and CDR2 is SASEGT in the germline V gene. Trimming took off 7 bases at V and 0 bases at J, with 12 bases between the two ends. The CDR3 is CASTRDGATNEKLFF. For the CDR3, the DNA is TGTGCCAGCACTCGAGACGGAGCAACTAATGAAAAACTGTTTTTT.

V and J are TRBV30 and TRBJ1-6; the D gene is possibly TRBD1 (5 bases). CDR3 size: 16 residues. V was shortened by 0 bases and J by 9 bases, with 18 bases between the two germline ends. Germline V gene data show CDR1 as GTSNPN and CDR2 as SVGIG (reference sequence). In DNA form, the CDR3 reads TGTGCCTGGAGTGTGTTGGACGGCTTTAGGGGTTCACCCCTCCACTTT. Translating gives CAWSVLDGFRGSPLHF.

The chain links TRBV18 to TRBJ1-4, with D possibly being TRBD1 (5 bases). The CDR3 spans 15 residues. Per germline, CDR1 KGHSH and CDR2 LQKENI. The V end was cut by 6 bases, the J end by 0 bases, with 11 bases between. This CDR3 is CASSRGHPTNEKLFF. The CDR3 DNA sequence: TGTGCCAGCTCGCGTGGACATCCAACTAATGAAAAACTGTTTTTT.

This chain joins TRBV4-3 and TRBJ1-4; 9 nucleotides agree with TRBD1. In germline, CDR1 is LGHNA, CDR2 YSLEER. V lost 3 bases, J lost 5 bases, and 16 bases stayed unmatched. The CDR3 length is 19 residues. The CDR3 region has the DNA TGCGCCAGCAGCCAGATGACCTACACCGGGACAGGGATCAATGAAAAACTGTTTTTT. Translating gives CASSQMTYTGTGINEKLFF.

J is TRBJ2-1 and V is TRBV18, with 8 bases lining up with TRBD2. Germline lookup yields CDR1 KGHSH and CDR2 LQKENI. The CDR3 loop spans 14 amino acids. The trim removed 8 bases at V and 7 bases at J, leaving 10 bases unmatched. CDR3 residues: CASSIAGRRNEQFF. DNA for the CDR3: TGTGCCAGCAGCATAGCGGGGAGACGTAATGAGCAGTTCTTC.

The chain has TRBV6-6 and TRBJ1-6, with D possibly TRBD1 on 6 matching bases. Germline V lookup: CDR1 MNHNY, CDR2 SVGAGI (reference sequence). CDR3 size: 16 residues. Trimming stripped 5 bases from V and 4 bases from J, with 15 bases between. The CDR3 coding sequence is TGTGCCAGCAGTACCGTAGGGACATCATATAATTCACCCCTCCACTTT. It specifies CASSTVGTSYNSPLHF.

The V and J genes are TRBV15 and TRBJ1-2, with a possible D match to TRBD1 (6 bases). Trimming took off 0 bases at V and 7 bases at J, with 15 bases between the two ends. The CDR3 contains 15 residues. Germline assignment: CDR1 LNHNV and CDR2 YYDKDF (reference sequence). The CDR3 region is CATSRDQQGGGGYTF. The DNA for the CDR3 is TGTGCCACCAGCAGAGATCAACAGGGCGGGGGTGGCTACACCTTC.

V and J are TRBV5-1 and TRBJ2-1, with D unresolved. Trimming took off 0 bases at V and 10 bases at J, with 8 bases between the two ends. From germline, CDR1 is SGHRS and CDR2 YFSETQ. The CDR3 has 12 residues. The CDR3 spells CASSLVQEEQFF. The DNA of the CDR3 is TGCGCCAGCAGCTTGGTCCAAGAGGAGCAGTTCTTC.

The chain carries TRBV19 and TRBJ1-4; TRBD1 matches at 7 bases. Germline V gene sequence: CDR1 LNHDA, CDR2 SQIVND (reference sequence). V was clipped by 3 bases and J by 0 bases; unmatched bases: 10. CDR3 length equals 18 residues. This chain's CDR3 is CASSMDRFQPATNEKLFF. CDR3 coding DNA: TGTGCCAGTAGTATGGACAGGTTCCAACCTGCAACTAATGAAAAACTGTTTTTT. Drawing the rest from reference TRBV19 and TRBJ1-4, the complete variable domain is DGGITQSPKYLFRKEGQNVTLSCEQNLNHDAMYWYRQDPGQGLRLIYYSQIVNDFQKGDIAEGYSVSREKKESFPLTVTSAQKNPTAFYLCASSMDRFQPATNEKLFFGSGTQLSVL.

The chain links TRBV29-1 to TRBJ2-7; TRBD1 matches at 7 bases. The ends lost 5 bases at V and 6 bases at J; junction bases unmatched: 10. The germline CDR1 and CDR2 sequences are SQVTM and ANQGSEA. This CDR3 has 13 amino acids. The CDR3, as DNA: TGCAGCGTTTCGTATGGACAGGCCGGCGAGCAGTACTTC. Translation gives CSVSYGQAGEQYF.